A selection of T cell receptor beta chains follows, all from one sample in a study of CD8 T cells in ankylosing spondylitis. TCRdb analysed the 5' RACE reads with MiXCR anew, one entry per CDR3 protein. The sample holds some 800,000 distinct CDR3 sequences, 12% seen once. The source material was blood, either unsorted or a sorted T cell fraction (not recorded which). Receptor source: a male donor with ankylosing spondylitis. Each CDR3 is given with its conserved first and last residue. The D gene is left open where the match is weak. The size entry is marked missing in some rows and otherwise reads once, few, many or a size class.

V gene	D gene	clone size	J gene	CDR3 DNA	CDR3 protein
TRBV20-1	-	-	TRBJ2-7	TGCAGTGCTAGTGGTCAGGGGAGAAACGAGCAGTACTTC	CSASGQGRNEQYF
TRBV5-6	-	few	TRBJ2-3	TGTGCCAGCAGCTTGGTTACACGGAGCACAGATACGCAGTATTTT	CASSLVTRSTDTQYF
TRBV20-1	-	-	TRBJ2-5	TGCAGTGCTAGCGGGCAGAGCCAAGAGACCCAGTACTTC	CSASGQSQETQYF
TRBV28	-	few	TRBJ2-2	TGTGCCAGCAGCCAGGGCCCAGGGTTTACCGGGGAGCTGTTTTTT	CASSQGPGFTGELFF
TRBV10-3	-	few	TRBJ1-2	TGTGCCATCAGTGACGGGATCCTCTTTCGCTACACCTTC	CAISDGILFRYTF
TRBV7-2	-	-	TRBJ2-7	TGTGCCAGCAGCCCCCCGCTAGCGTCAACCTACGTGCAGTACTTC	CASSPPLASTYVQYF
TRBV7-2	-	few	TRBJ1-2	TGTGCCAGCAGCTTAGCTTTCGGGGACTATGGCTACACCTTC	CASSLAFGDYGYTF
TRBV6-1	-	few	TRBJ2-7	TGTGCCAGCAGCCAACTGGGGGCGCAGTACGAGCAGTACTTC	CASSQLGAQYEQYF
TRBV7-9	TRBD1	-	TRBJ2-3	TGTGCCAGCCAGGGGGCGAAGACAGATACGCAGTATTTT	CASQGAKTDTQYF
TRBV12-3/TRBV12-4	-	-	TRBJ2-3	TGTGCCAGCAGTTTTCGCGAATTCACAGATACGCAGTATTTT	CASSFREFTDTQYF
TRBV7-6	TRBD1	few	TRBJ1-2	TGTGCCAGCAGCTTCACAGGGGCGGGAGGCTACACCTTC	CASSFTGAGGYTF
TRBV11-2	-	-	TRBJ2-4	TGTGCCAGCAGCTTAAGGGGTTTGGGGAACATTCAGTACTTC	CASSLRGLGNIQYF
TRBV5-1	TRBD1	-	TRBJ2-7	TGCGCCAGCAGCCTCCCCGGACAGGGTGGGGACGAGCAGTACTTC	CASSLPGQGGDEQYF
TRBV25-1	TRBD2	-	TRBJ2-5	TGTGCCAGCAAGGCTAGCGGGGGTGAGACCCAGTACTTC	CASKASGGETQYF
TRBV7-9	-	-	TRBJ2-1	TGTGCCAGCAGCTCCCCCTTCGGGGACTACAATGAGCAGTTCTTC	CASSSPFGDYNEQFF
TRBV28	TRBD2	-	TRBJ2-3	TGTGCCAGCAGTCAGCAGCGGGAGTGGTGGTGGACAGATACGCAGTATTTT	CASSQQREWWWTDTQYF
TRBV27	TRBD1	few	TRBJ1-1	TGTGCCAGCACCCCTCGACAGGGAAGGACTGAAGCTTTCTTT	CASTPRQGRTEAFF
TRBV6-5	-	many	TRBJ2-1	TGTGCCAGCAGTACGTTAGGCGAGCAGTTCTTC	CASSTLGEQFF
TRBV18	-	-	TRBJ2-6	TGTGCCAGCTCACCCGGGACATTAAACTCTGGGGCCAACGTCCTGACTTTC	CASSPGTLNSGANVLTF
TRBV20-1	-	many	TRBJ1-2	TGCAGTGCTACCCTACAGGGTACCTCGGGATACACCTTC	CSATLQGTSGYTF
TRBV27	TRBD2	-	TRBJ2-7	TGTGCCAGCAGTGCTCTAGCGGGAGAACGCGTCCACGAGCAGTACTTC	CASSALAGERVHEQYF
TRBV15	-	-	TRBJ2-5	TGTGCCACCAGCACCGGACCTACCTTGTACCAAGAGACCCAGTACTTC	CATSTGPTLYQETQYF
TRBV7-2	-	-	TRBJ2-1	TGTGCCAGCAGCCCGCGGCGGGGCGGGGCCGTAAATGAGCAGTTCTTC	CASSPRRGGAVNEQFF
TRBV20-1	-	-	TRBJ1-1	TGCAGAGCCGGGAGGGGCTACACTGAAGCTTTCTTT	CRAGRGYTEAFF
TRBV5-1	-	-	TRBJ1-4	TGCGCCAGCAGCTTGGGGCTAGGGGGGAAACTGTTTTTT	CASSLGLGGKLFF
TRBV9	-	many	TRBJ2-5	TGTGCCAGCAGCGTAGAGGACGGGGGTGGCGATCCCCAGTACTTC	CASSVEDGGGDPQYF
TRBV12-3/TRBV12-4	TRBD1	-	TRBJ2-5	TGTGCCAGCAGCTCTCCATTAGGGACAGGGGAAGAGACCCAGTACTTC	CASSSPLGTGEETQYF
TRBV15	-	few	TRBJ2-2	TGTGCCACCAGCACCTGGACCGTCCGTGGCACCGGGGAGCTGTTTTTT	CATSTWTVRGTGELFF
TRBV10-3	-	-	TRBJ2-5	TGTGCCATCAGTGAGGAACTAGCCTATGTGACCCAGTACTTC	CAISEELAYVTQYF
TRBV6-6	-	few	TRBJ2-3	TGTGCCAGCAGTTATTACCCCACCCGTGGGTATTTT	CASSYYPTRGYF
TRBV20-1	-	many	TRBJ1-2	TGCAGTGCCCCTGAAAACTATGGCTACACCTTC	CSAPENYGYTF
TRBV6-1	-	few	TRBJ2-2	TGTGCCAGCAGCAAACAGGGCAACGGGGAGCTGTTTTTT	CASSKQGNGELFF
TRBV20-1	TRBD2	few	TRBJ2-7	TGCAGTGCTAACCCGGGACTAGCGGCCTCCTACGAGCAGTACTTC	CSANPGLAASYEQYF
TRBV7-9	TRBD2	many	TRBJ2-1	TGTGCCAGCAGCTTAGCGCTAGCGGGGGCCTACAATGAGCAGTTCTTC	CASSLALAGAYNEQFF
TRBV29-1	-	-	TRBJ2-1	TGCAGCGTTGCCTTGCACAATGAGCAGTTCTTC	CSVALHNEQFF
TRBV20-1	TRBD1	many	TRBJ2-4	TGCAGTGCTAGTCCCGGGACAGGGAAAAACATTCAGTACTTC	CSASPGTGKNIQYF
TRBV6-2/TRBV6-3	-	-	TRBJ1-1	TGTGCCACCCGGAGGACTGGCACTGAAGCTTTCTTT	CATRRTGTEAFF
TRBV5-1	TRBD2	few	TRBJ2-3	TGCGCCAGCAGCTTGGCGCGGGAGGGCACAGATACGCAGTATTTT	CASSLAREGTDTQYF